This T cell receptor beta chain was retrieved from a study of blood T cells in healthy people across ages. Findings and limits, study-wide: The study lacked donor CMV status, which possibly confounded expanded clonotype changes.

Concerning this clonotype: Antigen: not known.

For the second PCR, which ran for 7 to 11 cycles, a sample-barcoded 5' primer and a J-beta primer mix were used. TCRdb analysed the 5' RACE reads with MiXCR anew, one entry per CDR3 protein. Of about 760,000 distinct CDR3 sequences listed, 20% to 25% are singletons. The ends were cut back, 0 bases at V and 2 bases at J, with 9 bases in the middle. The CDR3 runs 15 residues. Looked up from germline, CDR1 is SGHTA and CDR2 is FQGTGA. The data were also submitted as part of a second study, on T cells of mothers and their children.

The V and J genes are TRBV7-3 and TRBJ2-3, with D hard to call. Sequenced: blood. This clonotype originated in a boy aged 5-17 years in good health. Here the CDR3 DNA reads TGTGCCAGCAGCTTAACCGGCAGCGACACAGATACGCAGTATTTT. Encoded protein: CASSLTGSDTDTQYF.